This T cell receptor (beta chain) comes out of a study of technical replicates of blood from four donors. Per the germline V gene, CDR1 is SGHTA and CDR2 is FQGNSA. This CDR3 is 14 amino acids long. Trimming stripped 5 bases from V and 0 bases from J, with 11 bases between. The repertoire was sequenced with immunoSEQ multiplex PCR; TCRdb's copy has only in-frame clones and lacks some. The table has 58,000 or so clones, around 86% seen once. V is TRBV7-2 and J is TRBJ2-7; possible D gene TRBD2, 5 bases. The receptor's source is a human donor in good health. Some clones in this sample may be carry-over from other donors' samples. What was sequenced was PBMCs. CDR3 bases: TGTGCCAGCAGCCCTCCGGGGATCTCCTACGAGCAGTACTTC. Residues: CASSPPGISYEQYF.